This paragraph covers one T cell receptor beta chain sequence. Its antigen is currently unknown. Method: immunoSEQ multiplex PCR; TCRdb's copy keeps in-frame clones and lacks some. The sample consists of 55,000 to 80,000 clones, more than 70% of them appearing once. These data are taken from a study of neoadjuvant anti-PD-1 for oral cavity cancer. On the study more broadly: Non-progressing patients received a fourth nivolumab dose near day 43, then surgery on days 50-56. General observations from the study: PBMC Gini-index clonality exceeded responders' in non-responders post-nivolumab.

The TCR comes from a person aged 40 to 85 with oral cavity squamous cell carcinoma. This specimen was PBMCs, taken before nivolumab (anti-PD-1) treatment.

The CDR3 reads CASSINRNQPQHF. The CDR3 DNA is TGTGCCAGCAGCATAAACCGCAATCAGCCCCAGCATTTT. The chain has TRBV7-9 and TRBJ1-5; D not resolved. Trimming took off 5 bases at V and 2 bases at J, with 7 bases between the two ends. The CDR3 extends over 13 amino acids. Germline V gene sequence: CDR1 SEHNR, CDR2 FQNEAQ (reference sequence).